The rows below give T cell receptor beta chains drawn from one sample of a study of T cells after yellow fever vaccination. TCRdb re-called the 5' RACE reads through MiXCR, storing one row per CDR3 protein. The sample yields approximately 350,000 distinct CDR3 sequences, roughly 11% seen once. This material consisted of PBMCs, taken on the day of the first yellow fever vaccination. The receptors originated from a man younger than 30 who received the YFV17D yellow fever vaccine. The CDR3 runs from the conserved cysteine through the conserved F or W. D genes are given only for firm matches. Only some rows state a clone size, as once, few, many or a class for expanded clones.

v_gene	j_gene	abundance	d_gene	CDR3nt	CDR3aa
TRBV5-4	TRBJ2-1	few	TRBD2	TGTGCCAGCAGCTTGATGCTAGCGGGGAACAATGAGCAGTTCTTC	CASSLMLAGNNEQFF
TRBV6-1	TRBJ1-5	.	TRBD1	TGTGCCAGCGTAAGCACCGGGACAGGGGGCCGGCCCCAGCATTTT	CASVSTGTGGRPQHF
TRBV20-1	TRBJ1-5	.	TRBD1	TGCAGTGCTGAGGGACAGGGGAATCAGCCCCAGCATTTT	CSAEGQGNQPQHF
TRBV12-3/TRBV12-4	TRBJ2-7	few	TRBD1	TGTGCCAGCAGTTCCGGACAGGACGGGTACGAGCAGTACTTC	CASSSGQDGYEQYF
TRBV20-1	TRBJ2-3	.	.	TGCAGTGGAACGCCCCCCGTCAGCCCAGATACGCAGTATTTT	CSGTPPVSPDTQYF
TRBV6-2/TRBV6-3	TRBJ2-1	many	.	TGTGCCAGCCTGAAACCAGACAGGGGAGGGAATGAGCAGTTCTTC	CASLKPDRGGNEQFF
TRBV3-1	TRBJ1-1	few	.	TGTGCCAGCAGGAGCAGGGCTTCGGAAGCTTTCTTT	CASRSRASEAFF
TRBV5-4	TRBJ2-2	many	.	TGTGCCAGCAGCGGCAGGGCCACGAACACCGGGGAGCTGTTTTTT	CASSGRATNTGELFF
TRBV6-1	TRBJ2-1	few	.	TGTGCCAGCAGTGACTGGGAGAACACCTACAATGAGCAGTTCTTC	CASSDWENTYNEQFF
TRBV7-8	TRBJ2-2	.	.	TGTGCCAGCAGCTTACTCGATGGGCACCCGACTTTGAACACCGGGGAGCTGTTTTTT	CASSLLDGHPTLNTGELFF
TRBV7-2	TRBJ2-2	.	TRBD2	TGTGCCAGCAGCTTCCGACTAGCTGGCGGGGAGCTGTTTTTT	CASSFRLAGGELFF
TRBV6-1	TRBJ2-3	.	.	TGTGCCAGCAGTGAGTCCCGAGCCACAGATACGCAGTATTTT	CASSESRATDTQYF
TRBV4-3	TRBJ2-7	.	.	TGCGCCAGCAGCCAAGAGAGCGGATACGAGCAGTACTTC	CASSQESGYEQYF
TRBV11-2	TRBJ1-4	many	.	TGTGCCAGCAGCTTCTCTTTTAATGAAAAACTGTTTTTT	CASSFSFNEKLFF
TRBV6-5	TRBJ2-3	.	TRBD1	TGTGCCAGCAGTTTATTCACAGGGGTTCCAGATACGCAGTATTTT	CASSLFTGVPDTQYF
TRBV9	TRBJ2-1	few	TRBD2	TGTGCCAGCAGCCCTCTAGCGGGGGATTCCTACAATGAGCAGTTCTTC	CASSPLAGDSYNEQFF
TRBV12-3/TRBV12-4	TRBJ1-5	.	.	TGTGCCAGCAGTTTCGAGGGCAGGGGCAATCAGCCCCAGCATTTT	CASSFEGRGNQPQHF
TRBV14	TRBJ2-4	.	.	TGTGCCAGCAGCCAAGATGTGCAAAACATTCAGTACTTC	CASSQDVQNIQYF
TRBV5-1	TRBJ2-3	many	.	TGCGCCAGCAGCCAGGGGGGCGGGGGCCAGGATACGCAGTATTTT	CASSQGGGGQDTQYF
TRBV5-1	TRBJ2-3	.	.	TGCGCCAGCAGCCCCGCTGGCATTTCAACCCAGGGAGTATATTTT	CASSPAGISTQGVYF
TRBV4-2	TRBJ2-7	.	.	TGTGCCAGCAGCCAAGCCTGGGGGGAGCAGTACTTC	CASSQAWGEQYF
TRBV12-3/TRBV12-4	TRBJ1-1	.	TRBD1	TGTGCCAGCAGTTCGAGGACAGGGGGCGTAGTGGGCACTGAAGCTTTCTTT	CASSSRTGGVVGTEAFF
TRBV15	TRBJ2-1	.	TRBD2	TGTGCCACCAGCAGAGATTTCCCCAGACTAGCGGGGCCCTACAATGAGCAGTTCTTC	CATSRDFPRLAGPYNEQFF
TRBV9	TRBJ2-3	few	.	TGTGCCAGCAGCGTAGGGAGGACCGTCCAAAGCACAGATACGCAGTATTTT	CASSVGRTVQSTDTQYF
TRBV7-2	TRBJ1-5	few	.	TGTGCCAGCAGCCAGACAGGTAATAGCAATCAGCCCCAGCATTTT	CASSQTGNSNQPQHF
TRBV12-3/TRBV12-4	TRBJ2-5	few	.	TGTGCCAGCGGAGCAGGGTTGGCCCAAGAGACCCAGTACTTC	CASGAGLAQETQYF
TRBV20-1	TRBJ2-3	few	TRBD2	TGCAGTGCTCCTAGCGGGGTTAGCACAGATACGCAGTATTTT	CSAPSGVSTDTQYF
TRBV5-1	TRBJ2-2	.	TRBD2	TGCGCCAGCAGCTTGGGCCGGACTAGCGGGGGGGGATACACCGGGGAGCTGTTTTTT	CASSLGRTSGGGYTGELFF
TRBV6-1	TRBJ1-3	.	TRBD1	TGTGCCAGCAGTGCCCCCGGGACAGGGGGAAACACCATATATTTT	CASSAPGTGGNTIYF
TRBV27	TRBJ2-2	few	TRBD1	TGTGCCAGCAGTCTCTCCGGGACAGGGGTCGCCGGGGAGCTGTTTTTT	CASSLSGTGVAGELFF
TRBV7-3	TRBJ2-1	few	.	TGTGCCAGCAGCAGGAACCAAGGCCCCTACAATGAGCAGTTCTTC	CASSRNQGPYNEQFF
TRBV9	TRBJ2-1	.	.	TGTGCCAGCAGCGTTTTAGGGGCCTACAATGAGCAGTTCTTC	CASSVLGAYNEQFF
TRBV25-1	TRBJ2-6	few	.	TGTGCCAGCAGTGTGGACCATATGGTCGCCGGGGCCAACGTCCTGACTTTC	CASSVDHMVAGANVLTF
TRBV7-3	TRBJ2-1	.	.	TGTGCCAGCAGCTTATTTACGGTAGCGGCCTACAATGAGCAGTTCTTC	CASSLFTVAAYNEQFF
TRBV20-1	TRBJ1-5	.	.	TGCAGTGCTCGGACAGATTATAGCAATCAGCCCCAGCATTTT	CSARTDYSNQPQHF
TRBV6-2/TRBV6-3	TRBJ2-1	few	TRBD2	TGTGCCAGCGGACTAGCGGGGGGTGGGCAGTTCTTC	CASGLAGGGQFF
TRBV5-1	TRBJ2-7	.	TRBD1	TGCGCCAGCAGCCCGATTGGGACAGGGGAGGGGGACCTAATTTACGAGCAGTACTTC	CASSPIGTGEGDLIYEQYF
TRBV6-2/TRBV6-3	TRBJ2-3	.	.	TGTGCCAGCCGGGGGACTGTCGCAGATACGCAGTATTTT	CASRGTVADTQYF
TRBV7-3	TRBJ1-2	few	.	TGTGCCAGCAGCCCCCCCGACGGGAGGGCACCTAACTATGGCTACACCTTC	CASSPPDGRAPNYGYTF
TRBV4-2	TRBJ2-5	.	.	TGTGCCAGCAGCCAAGATCGATTGGAGACCCAGTACTTC	CASSQDRLETQYF
TRBV7-6	TRBJ2-5	.	.	TGTGCCAGCAGCGAGAGTGACCCCCGAGGGACCCAGTACTTC	CASSESDPRGTQYF
TRBV6-2/TRBV6-3	TRBJ1-1	.	.	TGTGCCAGCATGAGAAAAGGAGCTTTCTTT	CASMRKGAFF